What follows are 24 T cell receptor beta chains derived from one specimen sequenced in a study of blood T cell repertoires in COVID-19. The assay was immunoSEQ multiplex PCR, and TCRdb's table has in-frame clones only and misses some. Of more than 120,000 clones in the sample, roughly 89% were seen once. The sequenced sample was peripheral blood. The receptors here all came from a woman between 45 and 65 years old with active or convalescent COVID-19.

The rearrangement links TRBV4-1 to TRBJ1-5; D gene unclear. The CDR3 is made up of 16 amino acids. V shed 0 bases and J shed 5 bases, with 14 bases lying between them. Germline V lookup: CDR1 MGHRA, CDR2 YSYEKL. Here the CDR3 DNA reads TGCGCCAGCAGCCAAGATGGCTCGGGAAGGGATCAGCCCCAGCATTTT. Its translation: CASSQDGSGRDQPQHF.

The chain has TRBV7-2 and TRBJ2-7, with D possibly being TRBD1 (5 bases). With 3 bases removed from V and 2 bases from J, the gap between germline ends came to 5 bases. The CDR3 is 12 amino acids. The germline V gene has CDR1 SGHTA and CDR2 FQGNSA. The CDR3 sequence is CASSLDTYEQYF. The CDR3 DNA follows: TGTGCCAGCAGCTTGGACACCTACGAGCAGTACTTC.

This chain joins TRBV7-2 and TRBJ1-2; D is uncertain. The CDR3 runs 13 residues. The germline V gene has CDR1 SGHTA and CDR2 FQGNSA. V shed 5 bases and J shed 7 bases, with 14 bases lying between them. CDR3: CASSTNLGSGYTF. CDR3 nucleotides: TGTGCCAGCAGCACGAACCTAGGCTCTGGCTACACCTTC.

This chain links TRBV12-3 or TRBV12-4 with TRBJ1-2; no definite D call. The germline V and J ends were trimmed by 7 bases and 4 bases, with 10 bases remaining between them. The CDR3 length is 12 residues. CDR3 sequence: CASMPGGYGYTF. CDR3 nucleotide sequence: TGTGCCAGCATGCCAGGAGGCTATGGCTACACCTTC.

The V gene is TRBV24-1, the J gene TRBJ2-5; D may be TRBD1 (6 bases). Trimming shortened V by 4 bases and J by 1 base, and 12 bases separated the two germline ends. CDR1 KGHDR and CDR2 SFDVKD come from the germline V gene. The CDR3 is 15 residues long. The DNA for the CDR3 is TGTGCCACCAGTGACCCCCGGACAGCCCAAGAGACCCAGTACTTC. Translating it yields CATSDPRTAQETQYF.

The chain uses TRBV2 and TRBJ1-5; 10 bases map to TRBD1. CDR1 is SNHLY, CDR2 FYNNEI, per germline. CDR3 length: 16 residues. V lost 6 bases to trimming and J lost 2 bases; unmatched junction nucleotides: 7. Here the CDR3 reads CASRGGQGPGNQPQHF. Here the CDR3 DNA reads TGTGCCAGCAGGGGGGGACAGGGGCCAGGCAATCAGCCCCAGCATTTT.

The chain has TRBV19 and TRBJ1-2, with 7 bases lining up with TRBD1. Germline CDR1 and CDR2: LNHDA and SQIVND (reference sequence). This CDR3 is built from 15 residues. V dropped 6 bases and J dropped 5; count of bases not matched to a gene: 12. The DNA of the CDR3 is TGTGCCAGTAGCTCCGGGACAGCTAACAAGTATGGCTACACCTTC. Its protein product is CASSSGTANKYGYTF.

The rearrangement uses TRBV28 and TRBJ1-5, with a possible D match to TRBD1 (5 bases). V lost 3 bases and J 5 bases, leaving 5 bases between the germline ends. This CDR3 has 12 residues. Germline lookup yields CDR1 MDHEN and CDR2 SYDVKM. CDR3 bases: TGTGCCAGCAGTTTCAGGGATCAGCCCCAGCATTTT. It specifies CASSFRDQPQHF.

This chain connects TRBV7-9 to TRBJ2-2, with 7 positions matching TRBD1. The germline CDR1 and CDR2 sequences are SEHNR and FQNEAQ (reference sequence). The CDR3 sequence is 14 residues long. After removal of 5 bases from V and 7 bases from J, the junction contained 7 bases not matched to a gene. The CDR3 DNA follows: TGTGCCAGCAGCCCGACAGGGCCGGTCGGGGAGCTGTTTTTT. Translating it yields CASSPTGPVGELFF.

The chain links TRBV27 to TRBJ2-1; TRBD2 is a possible D gene (6 bases). This CDR3 comprises 15 residues. V was shortened by 3 bases and J by 3 bases, with 12 bases between the two germline ends. From germline, CDR1 is MNHEY and CDR2 SMNVEV (reference sequence). This CDR3 is CASSFWEALYNEQFF. DNA of the CDR3: TGTGCCAGCAGTTTTTGGGAGGCCCTCTACAATGAGCAGTTCTTC.

The gene calls are TRBV7-2 and TRBJ1-2; 8 positions agree with TRBD1. Trimming at V came to 4 bases and at J to 3 bases, leaving 4 bases not matched to a gene. CDR1 and CDR2 (germline): SGHTA, FQGNSA. CDR3 length equals 14 residues. CDR3 in amino acids: CASSSRQGHYGYTF. The CDR3 DNA sequence: TGTGCCAGCAGCTCTAGACAGGGGCACTATGGCTACACCTTC. Full variable domain (missing parts from reference TRBV7-2 and TRBJ1-2): GAGVSQSPSNKVTEKGKDVELRCDPISGHTALYWYRQSLGQGLEFLIYFQGNSAPDKSGLPSDRFSAERTGGSVSTLTIQRTQQEDSAVYLCASSSRQGHYGYTFGSGTRLTVV.

This clone is a singleton in its sample. The V call is TRBV10-3, the J call TRBJ2-7; D possibly corresponds to TRBD2 (5 bases). The germline CDR1 and CDR2 sequences are ENHRY and SYGVKD. The CDR3 is made up of 13 amino acids. The germline V and J ends were trimmed by 7 bases and 5 bases, with 15 bases remaining between them. The CDR3 reads CAIMGTLGDEQYF. The CDR3 region has the DNA TGTGCCATCATGGGTACACTAGGTGACGAGCAGTACTTC.

The chain is built from TRBV19 and TRBJ2-2; D gene uncertain. This CDR3 is 16 amino acids long. Germline values: CDR1 LNHDA, CDR2 SQIVND (reference sequence). V lost 3 bases, J lost 6 bases, and 17 bases lay in between. CDR3 residues: CASSMRPVLSPGELFF. CDR3 nucleotide sequence: TGTGCCAGTAGTATGAGGCCGGTACTGAGCCCCGGGGAGCTGTTTTTT.

V gene TRBV3-1 (or the pseudogene TRBV3-2) combines with J gene TRBJ2-7; 12 nucleotides match TRBD2. V dropped 1 base and J dropped 0; count of bases not matched to a gene: 7. This CDR3 comprises 18 residues. Germline V CDR1 and CDR2: LGHDT, YNNKEL (reference sequence). CDR3 residues: CASSQGTSGGYSSYEQYF. The CDR3 DNA sequence: TGTGCCAGCAGCCAAGGCACTAGCGGGGGGTATAGCTCCTACGAGCAGTACTTC.

The rearrangement joins TRBV4-3 to TRBJ1-2; D call uncertain. Per the germline V gene, CDR1 is LGHNA and CDR2 is YSLEER. Trimming shortened V by 3 bases and J by 1 base, and 18 bases separated the two germline ends. This CDR3 has 17 amino acids. CDR3 in amino acids: CASSHNPERPLNYGYTF. The DNA of the CDR3 is TGCGCCAGCAGCCATAACCCAGAGCGACCTCTTAACTATGGCTACACCTTC.

This chain links TRBV6-6 with TRBJ1-1; D call uncertain. V was trimmed by 4 bases and J by 5 bases, leaving 5 bases between them. Germline V CDR1 and CDR2: MNHNY, SVGAGI (reference sequence). The CDR3 contains 11 residues. This chain's CDR3 is CASSSFTEAFF. CDR3 coding DNA: TGTGCCAGCAGTTCCTTTACTGAAGCTTTCTTT.

The V call is TRBV12-5, the J call TRBJ1-2; a possible D gene is TRBD1 (6 bases). The germline V gene has CDR1 LGHNT and CDR2 FRNRAP. CDR3 length: 15 amino acids. Trimming took off 1 base at V and 3 bases at J, with 12 bases between the two ends. CDR3 protein: CASGLETGHHYGYTF. The DNA of the CDR3 is TGTGCTAGTGGTTTGGAGACGGGACACCACTATGGCTACACCTTC. Looking up the rest from reference TRBV12-5 and TRBJ1-2 gives the full variable domain: DARVTQTPRHKVTEMGQEVTMRCQPILGHNTVFWYRQTMMQGLELLAYFRNRAPLDDSGMPKDRFSAEMPDATLATLKIQPSEPRDSAVYFCASGLETGHHYGYTFGSGTRLTVV.

The chain joins TRBV19 to TRBJ2-7; TRBD1 matches 10 bases. The CDR3 extends over 15 amino acids. J was trimmed by 3 bases and V by 5 bases; bases with no gene match: 7. CDR1 LNHDA and CDR2 SQIVND come from the germline V gene (reference sequence). The CDR3 sequence: CASSVPGQGNYEQYF. The CDR3 coding sequence is TGTGCCAGTAGTGTTCCGGGACAGGGGAACTACGAGCAGTACTTC. Variable domain in full (rest from reference TRBV19 and TRBJ2-7): DGGITQSPKYLFRKEGQNVTLSCEQNLNHDAMYWYRQDPGQGLRLIYYSQIVNDFQKGDIAEGYSVSREKKESFPLTVTSAQKNPTAFYLCASSVPGQGNYEQYFGPGTRLTVT.

The genes are TRBV28 and TRBJ2-7, with 9 bases aligning to TRBD1. CDR3 length: 20 amino acids. Germline trimming cut 3 bases from V and 4 bases from J; bases unmatched to any gene: 22. Germline loops: CDR1 MDHEN, CDR2 SYDVKM. The CDR3, as DNA: TGTGCCAGCAGTTTGCTGTTCGCCCACAAACGGGACAGGGTGAATTACGAGCAGTACTTC. Protein product: CASSLLFAHKRDRVNYEQYF.

The chain recombines TRBV27 with TRBJ2-1, with 12 bases matching TRBD2. The length of the CDR3 is 16 residues. The ends lost 5 bases at V and 9 bases at J; junction bases unmatched: 11. Germline values: CDR1 MNHEY, CDR2 SMNVEV (reference sequence). CDR3 DNA sequence: TGTGCCAGCAGTCCCCTCTGGACTAGCGGGAAGGGTGAGCAGTTCTTC. Translating it yields CASSPLWTSGKGEQFF.

This rearrangement joins TRBV5-1 to TRBJ2-1; 12 bases fit TRBD2. There are 17 residues in the CDR3. Trimming cost V 1 base and J 7 bases; bases outside gene matches: 9. The germline V gene has CDR1 SGHRS and CDR2 YFSETQ. CDR3 in DNA: TGCGCCAGCAGCTTGAGGGCGACTAGCGGGAGAGGTAATGAGCAGTTCTTC. Its translation: CASSLRATSGRGNEQFF.

The chain links TRBV7-2 to TRBJ2-7; 10 nucleotides line up with TRBD2. Germline CDR1 and CDR2: SGHTA and FQGNSA. This CDR3 region has 15 residues. The ends lost 2 bases at V and 3 bases at J; junction bases unmatched: 4. CDR3 amino acids: CASSLSWTSGYEQYF. Here the CDR3 DNA reads TGTGCCAGCAGCTTATCGTGGACTAGCGGCTACGAGCAGTACTTC. Supplemented by reference TRBV7-2 and TRBJ2-7, the full variable domain reads GAGVSQSPSNKVTEKGKDVELRCDPISGHTALYWYRQSLGQGLEFLIYFQGNSAPDKSGLPSDRFSAERTGGSVSTLTIQRTQQEDSAVYLCASSLSWTSGYEQYFGPGTRLTVT.

The chain carries TRBV7-3 and TRBJ1-1; 7 bases agree with TRBD1. The CDR3 covers 14 residues. The junction had 3 bases not matched to a gene; V was cut back by 5 bases and J by 0 bases. Germline V gene lookup returns CDR1 SGHTA and CDR2 FQGTGA. The chain's CDR3 is CASSQGQMNTEAFF. In DNA form, the CDR3 reads TGTGCCAGCAGCCAGGGACAGATGAACACTGAAGCTTTCTTT.

The V and J genes are TRBV27 and TRBJ2-1, with unresolved D. Germline CDR1 MNHEY, CDR2 SMNVEV (reference sequence). Trimming removed 4 bases at V and 3 bases at J, with 10 bases between. This CDR3 region has 14 residues. Here the CDR3 reads CASSSTLLYNEQFF. DNA of the CDR3: TGTGCCAGCAGTTCAACACTACTCTACAATGAGCAGTTCTTC.